The entry below gives a single T cell receptor (beta chain) sequence along with its context. What it binds is not known. A multiplex PCR was run with 60 Vbeta primers and 13 Jbeta primers. Clones were read by immunoSEQ multiplex PCR, and TCRdb kept only the in-frame ones, dropping some. This table holds around 120,000 clones, around 72% found once. The data belong to a study of cytomegalovirus exposure and HLA in healthy donors. General study points: HLA restriction was apparent for most CMV-associated TCR beta chains in a later analysis. Links to common viral pathogens appeared, in a later analysis, for several of the most significant clusters.

This CDR3 has 16 residues. The V gene's germline CDR1 is SGHRS and CDR2 YFSETQ. With 0 bases removed from V and 0 bases from J, the gap between germline ends came to 7 bases. The clonotype originates from a human donor in good health. The chain couples TRBV5-1 to TRBJ2-6, with a tentative D call TRBD2 (6 bases). Sequencing was performed on PBMCs. CDR3 loop: CASSLALASGANVLTF. Here the CDR3 DNA reads TGCGCCAGCAGCTTGGCACTAGCCTCTGGGGCCAACGTCCTGACTTTC.